This T cell receptor beta chain was recovered during a study of T cells in Graves' hyperthyroidism and ophthalmopathy. TCR beta CDR3 regions were amplified from RNA. The TCR CDR3 first-round RT-PCR relied on the HTBI primer set. MiXCR was run by TCRdb on the multiplex PCR reads, yielding one entry per CDR3 protein. The sample yields roughly 500,000 distinct CDR3 sequences, less than 25% seen once. The V and J ends lost 3 bases and 5 bases respectively, with 10 bases between them. The CDR3 is 13 residues long. The germline CDR1 and CDR2 sequences are SGHTA and FQGNSA. The sequencing sample was made of blood. This TCR derives from a woman in her 70s with Graves' ophthalmopathy. The rearrangement joins TRBV7-2 to TRBJ1-1; D remains unclear. CDR3 DNA sequence: TGTGCCAGCAGCTTGAGACGCGGAACTGAAGCTTTCTTT. Its protein is CASSLRRGTEAFF.